This TCR beta chain emerged from a study of blood T cell repertoires in COVID-19. In the authors' workflow: Nucleated cell counts were estimated from reference gene primer amplification. Measured with immunoSEQ multiplex PCR; TCRdb has only the in-frame clones, and not every one. The V and J calls and clone size were taken over from that table, and D and trimming were inferred from the DNA. The sample holds 410,000 or so clones, about 89% seen once. Recruited during active infection, patients (from Seattle) were subsequently followed longitudinally. V was clipped by 6 bases and J by 2 bases; unmatched bases: 12. CDR1 is SNHLY, CDR2 FYNNEI, per germline. The length of the CDR3 is 18 residues.

Sequences were obtained from peripheral blood. The source of this sequence is a woman between 35 and 50 years old with COVID-19, enrolled during active disease. The chain recombines TRBV2 with TRBJ1-5; 11 nucleotides match TRBD1. CDR3 protein: CASSDTGTGGLGNQPQHF. DNA for the CDR3: TGTGCCAGCAGCGATACCGGGACAGGGGGTTTAGGCAATCAGCCCCAGCATTTT.